The clone carrying this TCR beta chain has a single count. The antigen is unknown. The germline V gene has CDR1 SGHTS and CDR2 YDEGEE. V dropped 6 bases and J dropped 3 bases, with 24 bases sitting between them. The CDR3 has 17 amino acids. TCRdb keeps only in-frame clones here, not all; method: immunoSEQ multiplex PCR. The sample contains about 29,000 clones, 93% of which appear only once. The sample originates from a study of graft-versus-host responses after intestinal transplantation. Study-level results: Detected in recipient marrow were GvH clones, some of which were first observed in ileum or blood.

This sequence originates from a human patient who received an intestinal transplant, so some T cells may come from the graft donor. J is TRBJ2-5 and V is TRBV5-8; possible D gene TRBD2, 7 bases. The starting material was PBMCs, obtained 66 days after intestinal transplant. The CDR3 reads CASTKTMWGGAEETQYF. CDR3 in DNA: TGTGCCAGCACCAAAACAATGTGGGGGGGGGCCGAAGAGACCCAGTACTTC.